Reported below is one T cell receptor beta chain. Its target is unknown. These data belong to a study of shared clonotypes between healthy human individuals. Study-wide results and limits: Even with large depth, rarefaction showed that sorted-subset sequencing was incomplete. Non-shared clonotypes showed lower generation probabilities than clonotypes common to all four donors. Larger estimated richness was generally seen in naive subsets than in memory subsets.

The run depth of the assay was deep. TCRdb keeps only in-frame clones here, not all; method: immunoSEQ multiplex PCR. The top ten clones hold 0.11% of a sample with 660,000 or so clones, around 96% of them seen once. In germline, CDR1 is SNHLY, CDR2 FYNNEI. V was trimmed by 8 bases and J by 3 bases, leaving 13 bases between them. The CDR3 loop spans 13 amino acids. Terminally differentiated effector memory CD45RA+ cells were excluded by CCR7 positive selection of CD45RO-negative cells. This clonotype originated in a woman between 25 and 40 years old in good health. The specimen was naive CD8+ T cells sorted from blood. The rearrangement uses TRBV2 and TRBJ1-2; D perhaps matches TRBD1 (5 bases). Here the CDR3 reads CASGWRQYYGYTF. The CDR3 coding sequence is TGTGCCAGCGGTTGGAGACAGTACTATGGCTACACCTTC. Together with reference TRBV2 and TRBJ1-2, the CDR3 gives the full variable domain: EPEVTQTPSHQVTQMGQEVILRCVPISNHLYFYWYRQILGQKVEFLVSFYNNEISEKSEIFDDQFSVERPDGSNFTLKIRSTKLEDSAMYFCASGWRQYYGYTFGSGTRLTVV.